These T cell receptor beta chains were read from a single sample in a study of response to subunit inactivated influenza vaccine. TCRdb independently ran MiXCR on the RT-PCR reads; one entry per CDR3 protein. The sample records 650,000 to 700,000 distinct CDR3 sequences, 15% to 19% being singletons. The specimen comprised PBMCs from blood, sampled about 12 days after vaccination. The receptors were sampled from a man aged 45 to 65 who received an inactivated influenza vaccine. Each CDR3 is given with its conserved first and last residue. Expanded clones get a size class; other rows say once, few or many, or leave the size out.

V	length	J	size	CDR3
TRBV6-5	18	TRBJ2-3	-	CASSQRRGFSGEADTQYF
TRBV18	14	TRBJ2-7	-	CASTSQGMAYEQYF
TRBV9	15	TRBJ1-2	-	CASSPSPSGYYGYTF
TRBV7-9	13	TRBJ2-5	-	CASSLVGLGTQYF
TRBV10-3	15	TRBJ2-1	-	CAISQPGLAYNEQFF
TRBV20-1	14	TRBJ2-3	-	CSAKAAASTDTQYF
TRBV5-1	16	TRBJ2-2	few	CASSASGAQNTGELFF
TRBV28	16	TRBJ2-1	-	CASSSGAGDSYNEQFF
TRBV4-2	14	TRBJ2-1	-	CASSQVGSGNEQFF
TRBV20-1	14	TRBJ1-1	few	CSAQYRGANTEAFF
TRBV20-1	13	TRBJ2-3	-	CSARGSVTDTQYF
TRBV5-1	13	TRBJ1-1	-	CASSPGRVGEAFF
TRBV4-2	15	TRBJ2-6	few	CASSQGGVGANVLTF
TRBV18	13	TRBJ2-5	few	CASASGQQETQYF
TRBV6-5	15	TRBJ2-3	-	CASSSRDRGENTQYF
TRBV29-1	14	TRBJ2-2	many	CSGAGTGYTGELFF
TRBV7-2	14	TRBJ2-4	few	CASSNLVAKNIQYF
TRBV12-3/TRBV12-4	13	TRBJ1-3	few	CASSLFQRNTIYF
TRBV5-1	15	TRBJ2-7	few	CASSLDANSPYEQYF
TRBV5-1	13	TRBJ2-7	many	CASSQQGGREQYF
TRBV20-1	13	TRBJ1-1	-	CSARLELNTEAFF
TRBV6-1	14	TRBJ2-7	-	CASRQDRVGYEQYF
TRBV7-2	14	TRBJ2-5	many	CASSPLGGQETQYF
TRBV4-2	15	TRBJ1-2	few	CASSQTTKANYGYTF
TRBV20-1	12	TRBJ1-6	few	CSARGGGSPLHF
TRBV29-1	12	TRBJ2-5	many	CSAGLVKETQYF
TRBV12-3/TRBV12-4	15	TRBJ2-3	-	CAISPFRTGTDTQYF
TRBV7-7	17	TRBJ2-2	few	CASSLESVPANTGELFF
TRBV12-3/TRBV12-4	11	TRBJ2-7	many	CASRQGLEQYF
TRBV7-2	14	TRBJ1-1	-	CASSPQGGRAEAFF
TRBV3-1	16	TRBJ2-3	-	CASSHYSGAGTDTQYF
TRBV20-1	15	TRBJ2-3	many	CSARELAGATDTQYF
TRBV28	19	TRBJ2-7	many	CASRPPPLNRGQDPYEQYF
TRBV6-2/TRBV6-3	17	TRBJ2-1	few	CASSFSLLAGDPNEQFF
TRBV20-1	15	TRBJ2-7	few	CSARASGTGAYEQYF
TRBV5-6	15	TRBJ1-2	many	CASSLKTGGSYGYTF
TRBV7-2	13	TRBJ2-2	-	CASSFQTSGELFF
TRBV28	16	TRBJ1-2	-	CASSSLIPDRDYGYTF
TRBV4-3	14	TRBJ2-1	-	CASSQAGSHNEQFF
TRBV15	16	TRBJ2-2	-	CATSSSGLRTTGELFF
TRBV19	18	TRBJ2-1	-	CASSIGWRGRASYNEQFF
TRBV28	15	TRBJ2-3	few	CASSVISGSTDTQYF
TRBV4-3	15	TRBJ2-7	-	CASSQDEGNPYEQYF
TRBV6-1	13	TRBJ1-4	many	CASSTGGVEKLFF
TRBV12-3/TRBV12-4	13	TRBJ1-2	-	CASRPAGKYGYTF
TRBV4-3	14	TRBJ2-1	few	CASSQDGGNNEQFF
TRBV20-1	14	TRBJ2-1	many	CSARVTSAYNEQFF
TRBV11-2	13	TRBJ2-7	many	CASSSGGEGEQYF
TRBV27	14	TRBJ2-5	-	CASSRMGPEETQYF
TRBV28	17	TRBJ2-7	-	CASNLGKTSGGSYEQYF
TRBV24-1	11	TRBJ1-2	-	CATSGGDGYTF
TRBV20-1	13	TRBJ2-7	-	CSARQGARYEQYF
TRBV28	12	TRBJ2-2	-	CASHTPPGELFF
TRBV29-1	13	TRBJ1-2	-	CSVEDRGSYGYTF
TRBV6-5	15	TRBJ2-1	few	CASSYMGGTYNEQFF
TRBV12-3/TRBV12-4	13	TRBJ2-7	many	CASSGGSAYEQYF
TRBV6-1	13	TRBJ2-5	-	CASRDREKETQYF